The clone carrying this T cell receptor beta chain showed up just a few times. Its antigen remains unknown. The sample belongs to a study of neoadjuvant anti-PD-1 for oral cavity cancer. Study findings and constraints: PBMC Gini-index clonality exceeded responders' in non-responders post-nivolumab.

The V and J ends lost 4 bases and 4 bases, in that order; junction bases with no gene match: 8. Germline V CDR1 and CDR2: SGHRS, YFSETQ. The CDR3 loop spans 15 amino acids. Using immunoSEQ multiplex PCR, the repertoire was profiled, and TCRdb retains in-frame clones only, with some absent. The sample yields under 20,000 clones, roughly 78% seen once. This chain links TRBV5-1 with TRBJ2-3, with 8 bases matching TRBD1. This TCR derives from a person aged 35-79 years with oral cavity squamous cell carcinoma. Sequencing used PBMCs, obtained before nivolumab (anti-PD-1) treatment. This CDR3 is CASSTQGAQSDTQYF. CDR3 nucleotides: TGCGCCAGCAGCACCCAGGGGGCGCAGTCAGATACGCAGTATTTT.